One T cell receptor beta chain is described in this entry. J gave up 4 bases and V 7 bases, and 11 bases lay outside the gene matches. CDR1 SEHNR and CDR2 FQNEAQ come from the germline V gene (reference sequence). The CDR3 runs 16 residues. Sequencing used immunoSEQ multiplex PCR; TCRdb keeps in-frame clones, though not all of them. Among about 400,000 clones listed, about 87% were seen once. This specimen belongs to a study of blood T cell repertoires in COVID-19. The sample was PBMCs or T cells enriched from blood (not recorded which). This receptor was taken from a woman aged 45-59 years who had recovered from COVID-19. V gene TRBV7-9 combines with J gene TRBJ1-2, with 11 bases lining up with TRBD1. CDR3: CASTGEDRGRSYGYTF. The CDR3 nucleotides read TGTGCCAGCACCGGCGAGGACAGGGGGCGATCCTATGGCTACACCTTC.